This entry lists 14 T cell receptor beta chains sequenced from one sample in a study of T cell responses to AZD1222 COVID-19 vaccine. Clones were read by immunoSEQ multiplex PCR, and TCRdb kept only the in-frame ones, dropping some. This sample has 100,000 to 150,000 clones, with 90% found just once. The sample in question was peripheral blood, obtained on day 0 of AZD1222 vaccination. Receptor source: an adult in good health.

This clone was seen just once. The V and J genes are TRBV28 and TRBJ1-4, with TRBD1 as a possible D gene (6 bases). This CDR3 comprises 15 residues. The V gene lost 5 bases and the J gene lost 5 bases, with 15 bases spanning the gap. Per the germline V gene, CDR1 is MDHEN and CDR2 is SYDVKM. CDR3 DNA: TGTGCCAGCAGTCAAGGACAGCTACCGAATGAAAAACTGTTTTTT. Amino acid sequence: CASSQGQLPNEKLFF.

The chain has TRBV19 and TRBJ2-2, with D perhaps TRBD2 (6 bases). V was cut by 5 bases and J by 8 bases, with 12 bases left in between. The CDR3 runs to 13 residues. Germline V gene lookup returns CDR1 LNHDA and CDR2 SQIVND (reference sequence). In DNA form, the CDR3 reads TGTGCCAGTAGTGTCTTGCGGGATGGGGAGCTGTTTTTT. Translating gives CASSVLRDGELFF. The full variable domain, in which reference TRBV19 and TRBJ2-2 provide the parts outside the CDR3, is DGGITQSPKYLFRKEGQNVTLSCEQNLNHDAMYWYRQDPGQGLRLIYYSQIVNDFQKGDIAEGYSVSREKKESFPLTVTSAQKNPTAFYLCASSVLRDGELFFGEGSRLTVL.

This clone was seen just once. The chain carries TRBV24-1 and TRBJ1-1, with 8 bases identical to TRBD1. The CDR3 is 15 residues long. Trimming cost V 3 bases and J 7 bases; bases outside gene matches: 9. Germline CDR1 is KGHDR and CDR2 is SFDVKD. The CDR3 nucleotides read TGTGCCACCAGTGATGCCCCCAAGACAGGGGTTGAAGCTTTCTTT. The encoded protein is CATSDAPKTGVEAFF.

The CDR3 DNA follows: TGTGCCAGCAGTAGGAATCAGGGGGCAGGAACGAACACTGAAGCTTTCTTT. Protein sequence: CASSRNQGAGTNTEAFF. This rearrangement joins TRBV27 to TRBJ1-1; 8 nucleotides align to TRBD1. Germline-derived CDR1 and CDR2 are MNHEY and SMNVEV (reference sequence). V shed 5 bases, J shed 1 base, and the junction held 12 bases outside the gene matches. The CDR3 runs 17 residues.

The chain is built from TRBV18 and TRBJ2-7, with 8 bases matching TRBD1. The CDR3 runs 14 residues. Germline V gene sequence: CDR1 KGHSH, CDR2 LQKENI. J was trimmed by 2 bases and V by 4 bases; bases with no gene match: 4. The CDR3 coding sequence is TGTGCCAGCTCACTGGGGACAGGCACCTACGAGCAGTACTTC. Translated: CASSLGTGTYEQYF.

This sequence joins TRBV7-8 and TRBJ1-4; D is uncertain. The germline V and J ends were trimmed by 3 bases and 7 bases, with 12 bases remaining between them. Per the germline V gene, CDR1 is SGHVS and CDR2 is FQNEAQ. There are 14 residues in the CDR3. CDR3 sequence reads: CASSFAGAAEKLFF. The DNA for the CDR3 is TGTGCCAGCAGCTTCGCGGGAGCGGCTGAAAAACTGTTTTTT.

The chain links TRBV10-1 to TRBJ2-1; no firm D call. Germline values: CDR1 WNHNN, CDR2 SYGVQD (reference sequence). The ends were cut back, 3 bases at V and 8 bases at J, with 11 bases in the middle. The CDR3 consists of 13 residues. The CDR3 loop reads CASSEDQRDEQFF. The CDR3 DNA reads TGCGCCAGCAGTGAAGACCAACGGGATGAGCAGTTCTTC.

The rearrangement links TRBV28 to TRBJ1-4; D is unclear. The germline V gene encodes CDR1 MDHEN and CDR2 SYDVKM. This CDR3 contains 14 residues. V lost 8 bases and J 0 bases, leaving 10 bases between the germline ends. CDR3 DNA: TGTGCCAGCTGCTCAGACACAACTAATGAAAAACTGTTTTTT. Its protein product is CASCSDTTNEKLFF.

V and J are TRBV14 and TRBJ2-5, with D tentatively TRBD1 (5 bases). The CDR3 loop spans 15 amino acids. V gave up 1 base and J gave up 4 bases, with 13 bases separating them. Germline lookup yields CDR1 SGHDN and CDR2 FVKESK. The CDR3 sequence is CASSQAQGSGETQYF. As DNA, the CDR3 is TGTGCCAGCAGCCAAGCGCAGGGAAGTGGAGAGACCCAGTACTTC.

This chain joins TRBV19 and TRBJ2-2, with 10 positions matching TRBD1. The CDR3 runs 16 residues. From germline, CDR1 is LNHDA and CDR2 SQIVND (reference sequence). V was pared by 4 bases and J by 6 bases, with 8 bases of the junction left unmatched. CDR3 bases: TGTGCCAGTAGTACGACAGGGGGCGCCGGTCCCGGGGAGCTGTTTTTT. Translating it yields CASSTTGGAGPGELFF.

The chain carries TRBV5-1 and TRBJ2-6, with D possibly being TRBD1 (5 bases). Germline CDR1 and CDR2: SGHRS and YFSETQ. Trimming shortened V by 0 bases and J by 4 bases, and 14 bases separated the two germline ends. The length of the CDR3 is 17 residues. The DNA of the CDR3 is TGCGCCAGCAGCTTGGCCTTTCAGGGCGGAGGGGCCAACGTCCTGACTTTC. Translated: CASSLAFQGGGANVLTF.

The chain couples TRBV19 to TRBJ1-2; tentatively, D is TRBD1 (6 bases). Trimming took off 3 bases at V and 7 bases at J, with 18 bases between the two ends. The V gene's germline CDR1 is LNHDA and CDR2 SQIVND (reference sequence). The CDR3 has 15 residues. DNA for the CDR3: TGTGCCAGTAGTATTCGTGGACAGATAATCACTGGCTACACCTTC. It is translated as CASSIRGQIITGYTF.

This chain links TRBV28 with TRBJ2-4; D uncertain. The CDR3 extends over 18 amino acids. Germline CDR1 is MDHEN and CDR2 is SYDVKM. CDR3 DNA sequence: TGTGCTACCACTGGCGATTGGTCAATGACTTTAGCCAAAAACATTCAGTACTTC. The encoded protein is CATTGDWSMTLAKNIQYF.

This chain links TRBV7-6 with TRBJ2-2; 9 bases are a match to TRBD1. CDR1 is SGHVS, CDR2 FNYEAQ, per germline. The CDR3 is made up of 18 amino acids. V was clipped by 5 bases and J by 1 base; unmatched bases: 11. The CDR3 DNA reads TGTGCCAGCAGCCCGAACCCCGGACAGGGGATGAACACCGGGGAGCTGTTTTTT. Encoded protein: CASSPNPGQGMNTGELFF. The variable domain in full, with the rest retrieved from reference TRBV7-6 and TRBJ2-2, is GAGVSQSPRYKVTKRGQDVALRCDPISGHVSLYWYRQALGQGPEFLTYFNYEAQQDKSGLPNDRFSAERPEGSISTLTIQRTEQRDSAMYRCASSPNPGQGMNTGELFFGEGSRLTVL.